This T cell receptor (beta chain) came from a study of T-cell reconstitution after alpha-beta-depleted transplantation in children (dated by TCRdb to about 2016). Study-level background: The study quantitatively tracked T-cell immune reconstitution after TCRalphabeta/CD19-depleted allogeneic hematopoietic cell transplantation in children using TCR repertoire profiling.

The library was prepared using PCR. TCRdb shows the sequencer as Illumina HiSeq 2500. Molecular barcoding was employed in the preparation of TCR libraries, with unique molecular identifiers being used to normalize TCRbeta repertoire quantification. The public reads were quality trimmed at Q25 with fastp and then assembled into clones with MiXCR by TCRdb, keeping productive beta chains. Rows merge per CDR3 protein into single entries with the most common DNA and genes. The sample records 360,000 or so distinct CDR3 sequences, around 21% of which are singletons. Of the sample, 3% to 4% is held by the ten largest clones. Turning to this clonotype: The antigen this receptor binds is unknown. Within one base of it there is no much larger clone, and no base qualities were kept.

CDR1 SEHNR and CDR2 FQNEAQ are derived from the germline V gene (reference sequence). V and J lose 5 bases and 6 bases, and a span of 11 bases separates them. The CDR3 sequence holds 12 residues, the cysteine and phenylalanine included. CDR3 DNA is the only sequence kept; it has 36 bases, read in frame from the first base. The rearranged chain carries TRBV7-9 and TRBJ2-7, with TRBD2 as a weak D call on 6 bases. The sequence derives from a human donor who donated a stem cell graft to a child with acute myeloid leukemia. The material sequenced was PBMCs from the stem cell graft donor, taken from the stem cell graft. Read as DNA, the sequence is TGTGCCAGCAGCCCCCCGCGGGGCGAGCAGTACTTC. This translates into CASSPPRGEQYF.